This is a list of T cell receptor beta chains from one sample in a study of blood T cell repertoires in COVID-19. Repertoires were generated with immunoSEQ multiplex PCR, while TCRdb's copy carries only in-frame clones and drops some. The sample lists 150,000 to 200,000 clones, roughly 81% occurring once. The sample was peripheral blood. The receptor set was obtained from a woman of 80 years or more with COVID-19, enrolled during active disease. The CDR3 runs from the conserved cysteine through the conserved F or W. A D gene is named only where the DNA matches it firmly. Clone size is given for some rows only: seen once, a few or many times, or a class if the clone is expanded.

v_gene: TRBV5-4; d_gene: TRBD1; j_gene: TRBJ2-7; abundance: NA; len: 14; CDR3aa: CASSSRTGGGEQYF; CDR3nt: TGTGCCAGCAGCTCGCGGACAGGGGGCGGTGAGCAGTACTTC
v_gene: TRBV10-3; d_gene: TRBD1; j_gene: TRBJ1-4; abundance: NA; len: 14; CDR3aa: CAIADRGSGEKLFF; CDR3nt: TGTGCCATCGCCGACAGGGGTTCTGGTGAAAAACTGTTTTTT
v_gene: TRBV19; d_gene: NA; j_gene: TRBJ1-2; abundance: NA; len: 15; CDR3aa: CASSKGHLTDYGYTF; CDR3nt: TGTGCCAGTAGTAAAGGACACTTGACTGACTATGGCTACACCTTC
v_gene: TRBV5-1; d_gene: TRBD1; j_gene: TRBJ1-6; abundance: few; len: 16; CDR3aa: CASSLVGTAYNSPLHF; CDR3nt: TGCGCCAGCAGCTTGGTCGGGACAGCCTATAATTCACCCCTCCACTTT
v_gene: TRBV2; d_gene: NA; j_gene: TRBJ2-7; abundance: NA; len: 13; CDR3aa: CASSDPRVGEQYF; CDR3nt: TGTGCCAGCAGTGACCCGCGTGTCGGCGAGCAGTACTTC
v_gene: TRBV28; d_gene: NA; j_gene: TRBJ1-1; abundance: NA; len: 16; CDR3aa: CASSLPSYRSQPEAFF; CDR3nt: TGTGCCAGCAGTTTACCCTCATACAGGTCCCAGCCTGAAGCTTTCTTT
v_gene: TRBV2; d_gene: NA; j_gene: TRBJ1-1; abundance: few; len: 13; CDR3aa: CASSLYLNTEAFF; CDR3nt: TGTGCCAGCAGTCTATACCTGAACACTGAAGCTTTCTTT
v_gene: TRBV18; d_gene: NA; j_gene: TRBJ2-7; abundance: once; len: 16; CDR3aa: CASSPTGQGGWYEQYF; CDR3nt: TGTGCCAGCTCACCGACTGGACAGGGAGGGTGGTACGAGCAGTACTTC
v_gene: TRBV6-2/TRBV6-3; d_gene: TRBD1; j_gene: TRBJ1-3; abundance: NA; len: 16; CDR3aa: CASSPTGGRSGNTIYF; CDR3nt: TGTGCCAGCAGCCCGACAGGGGGACGCTCTGGAAACACCATATATTTT
v_gene: TRBV5-6; d_gene: NA; j_gene: TRBJ2-7; abundance: NA; len: 11; CDR3aa: CASSRGYEQYF; CDR3nt: TGTGCCAGCAGCCGGGGCTACGAGCAGTACTTC
v_gene: TRBV19; d_gene: TRBD1; j_gene: TRBJ1-1; abundance: NA; len: 13; CDR3aa: CASRDRILTEAFF; CDR3nt: TGTGCCTCCCGGGACAGAATTCTCACTGAAGCTTTCTTT
v_gene: TRBV6-1; d_gene: NA; j_gene: TRBJ1-5; abundance: NA; len: 14; CDR3aa: CASGGRQNNQPQHF; CDR3nt: TGTGCCAGCGGTGGGAGACAGAATAATCAGCCCCAGCATTTT
v_gene: TRBV5-3; d_gene: NA; j_gene: TRBJ1-2; abundance: NA; len: 14; CDR3aa: CARSPDRFQNGYTF; CDR3nt: TGTGCCAGAAGCCCAGACAGATTTCAGAATGGCTACACCTTC
v_gene: TRBV4-3; d_gene: NA; j_gene: TRBJ1-2; abundance: NA; len: 16; CDR3aa: CASSQEVNRAVYGYTF; CDR3nt: TGCGCCAGCAGCCAAGAGGTAAACAGGGCGGTCTATGGCTACACCTTC
v_gene: TRBV6-5; d_gene: TRBD2; j_gene: TRBJ2-7; abundance: NA; len: 14; CDR3aa: CASSPGLAGYEQYF; CDR3nt: TGTGCCAGCAGTCCCGGACTAGCGGGATACGAGCAGTACTTC
v_gene: TRBV7-9; d_gene: NA; j_gene: TRBJ2-7; abundance: NA; len: 14; CDR3aa: CASSPSTGLYEQYF; CDR3nt: TGTGCCAGCAGCCCTTCGACAGGCCTCTACGAGCAGTACTTC
v_gene: TRBV28; d_gene: TRBD1; j_gene: TRBJ1-3; abundance: NA; len: 15; CDR3aa: CASSSTGEPGNTIYF; CDR3nt: TGTGCCAGCAGCTCCACAGGGGAGCCTGGAAACACCATATATTTT
v_gene: TRBV18; d_gene: NA; j_gene: TRBJ1-5; abundance: NA; len: 13; CDR3aa: CASSPGPDQPQHF; CDR3nt: TGTGCCAGCTCACCGGGCCCGGATCAGCCCCAGCATTTT
v_gene: TRBV18; d_gene: NA; j_gene: TRBJ1-6; abundance: few; len: 15; CDR3aa: CASSRESSYNSPLHF; CDR3nt: TGTGCCAGCTCACGGGAGAGCTCCTATAATTCACCCCTCCACTTT
v_gene: TRBV3-1/TRBV3-2; d_gene: TRBD2; j_gene: TRBJ2-1; abundance: NA; len: 17; CDR3aa: CASSQEGTSVRYNEQFF; CDR3nt: TGTGCCAGCAGCCAAGAAGGGACTAGCGTTCGCTACAATGAGCAGTTCTTC
v_gene: TRBV7-9; d_gene: NA; j_gene: TRBJ1-3; abundance: NA; len: 14; CDR3aa: CASSSPAGANTIYF; CDR3nt: TGTGCCAGCAGCTCCCCAGCGGGAGCAAACACCATATATTTT
v_gene: TRBV27; d_gene: NA; j_gene: TRBJ2-1; abundance: NA; len: 20; CDR3aa: CASSLSPGGRFRRSYNEQFF; CDR3nt: TGTGCCAGCAGTTTATCCCCAGGGGGGCGGTTCCGGCGCTCCTACAATGAGCAGTTCTTC
v_gene: TRBV4-1; d_gene: NA; j_gene: TRBJ1-5; abundance: NA; len: 20; CDR3aa: CASSRFFKGVGGEGNQPQHF; CDR3nt: TGCGCCAGCAGCCGGTTTTTTAAGGGTGTCGGGGGGGAGGGCAATCAGCCCCAGCATTTT
v_gene: TRBV6-5; d_gene: NA; j_gene: TRBJ1-3; abundance: few; len: 15; CDR3aa: CASSSASRSGNTIYF; CDR3nt: TGTGCCAGCAGTTCAGCTTCCAGGTCTGGAAACACCATATATTTT
v_gene: TRBV7-8; d_gene: TRBD2; j_gene: TRBJ2-1; abundance: NA; len: 18; CDR3aa: CASSFGLAGGPLYNEQFF; CDR3nt: TGTGCCAGCAGCTTTGGCCTAGCGGGGGGCCCCCTCTACAATGAGCAGTTCTTC
v_gene: TRBV7-8; d_gene: TRBD2; j_gene: TRBJ2-1; abundance: NA; len: 15; CDR3aa: CASTLVGGAVSEQFF; CDR3nt: TGTGCCAGCACCCTAGTCGGGGGGGCCGTTAGCGAGCAGTTCTTC
v_gene: TRBV18; d_gene: TRBD1; j_gene: TRBJ1-5; abundance: NA; len: 15; CDR3aa: CASSPGQGSYQPQHF; CDR3nt: TGTGCCAGCTCACCTGGACAGGGGAGCTATCAGCCCCAGCATTTT
v_gene: TRBV11-3; d_gene: TRBD1; j_gene: TRBJ1-6; abundance: NA; len: 14; CDR3aa: CASSRTGPDSPLHF; CDR3nt: TGTGCCAGCAGCCGGACAGGGCCGGATTCACCCCTCCACTTT
v_gene: TRBV19; d_gene: NA; j_gene: TRBJ2-1; abundance: NA; len: 13; CDR3aa: CASLDGRTNEQFF; CDR3nt: TGTGCCAGCCTAGACGGGAGAACGAATGAGCAGTTCTTC
v_gene: TRBV6-5; d_gene: TRBD1; j_gene: TRBJ1-2; abundance: NA; len: 14; CDR3aa: CASIPTGGAYGYTF; CDR3nt: TGTGCCAGCATCCCGACAGGGGGCGCCTATGGCTACACCTTC
v_gene: TRBV7-9; d_gene: NA; j_gene: TRBJ1-6; abundance: NA; len: 14; CDR3aa: CASSGRDWGSPLHF; CDR3nt: TGTGCCAGCAGCGGACGGGACTGGGGTTCACCCCTCCACTTT
v_gene: TRBV28; d_gene: TRBD1; j_gene: TRBJ1-5; abundance: NA; len: 16; CDR3aa: CASSPARTGVDQPQHF; CDR3nt: TGTGCCAGCAGTCCAGCTCGGACAGGGGTCGATCAGCCCCAGCATTTT
v_gene: TRBV9; d_gene: NA; j_gene: TRBJ2-1; abundance: NA; len: 15; CDR3aa: CASSVDSNGYNEQFF; CDR3nt: TGTGCCAGCAGCGTGGACAGTAACGGCTACAATGAGCAGTTCTTC
v_gene: TRBV5-1; d_gene: NA; j_gene: TRBJ1-2; abundance: few; len: 15; CDR3aa: CASSLAFGEDYGYTF; CDR3nt: TGCGCCAGCAGCTTGGCCTTCGGGGAGGACTATGGCTACACCTTC
v_gene: TRBV7-9; d_gene: NA; j_gene: TRBJ1-5; abundance: NA; len: 15; CDR3aa: CASSENTGSNQPQHF; CDR3nt: TGTGCCAGCAGCGAGAATACAGGTAGCAATCAGCCCCAGCATTTT
v_gene: TRBV15; d_gene: TRBD1; j_gene: TRBJ1-2; abundance: NA; len: 17; CDR3aa: CATSRDLTGGARYGYTF; CDR3nt: TGTGCCACCAGCAGAGATTTGACAGGGGGCGCTCGGTATGGCTACACCTTC
v_gene: TRBV21-1; d_gene: NA; j_gene: TRBJ1-1; abundance: few; len: 16; CDR3aa: CASRLTVPGEEAEAFF; CDR3nt: TGTGCCAGCAGGCTGACGGTGCCAGGGGAAGAAGCTGAAGCTTTCTTT
v_gene: TRBV5-1; d_gene: NA; j_gene: TRBJ1-1; abundance: NA; len: 15; CDR3aa: CASSLSWSGNTEAFF; CDR3nt: TGCGCCAGCAGCTTGAGTTGGTCAGGGAACACTGAAGCTTTCTTT
v_gene: TRBV10-3; d_gene: NA; j_gene: TRBJ2-7; abundance: few; len: 14; CDR3aa: CAISESLRSYEQYF; CDR3nt: TGTGCCATCAGTGAGTCCCTACGCTCCTACGAGCAGTACTTC
v_gene: TRBV5-6; d_gene: NA; j_gene: TRBJ2-5; abundance: NA; len: 13; CDR3aa: CASALGAQETQYF; CDR3nt: TGTGCCAGCGCCCTTGGAGCCCAAGAGACCCAGTACTTC
v_gene: TRBV18; d_gene: NA; j_gene: TRBJ2-7; abundance: NA; len: 14; CDR3aa: CASSPMAQNYEQYF; CDR3nt: TGTGCCAGCTCACCAATGGCCCAGAATTACGAGCAGTACTTC
v_gene: TRBV2; d_gene: TRBD1; j_gene: TRBJ1-3; abundance: NA; len: 14; CDR3aa: CASRPTGSGNTIYF; CDR3nt: TGTGCCAGCAGGCCGACAGGGTCGGGAAACACCATATATTTT
v_gene: TRBV3-1/TRBV3-2; d_gene: TRBD1; j_gene: TRBJ2-2; abundance: NA; len: 17; CDR3aa: CASSRQGDAKRGGELFF; CDR3nt: TGTGCCAGCAGCCGACAGGGTGATGCCAAAAGGGGCGGGGAGCTGTTTTTT
v_gene: TRBV6-6; d_gene: NA; j_gene: TRBJ1-6; abundance: NA; len: 10; CDR3aa: CASRGGLFHF; CDR3nt: TGTGCCAGCAGAGGCGGTCTTTTCCACTTT
v_gene: TRBV11-2; d_gene: NA; j_gene: TRBJ1-2; abundance: NA; len: 14; CDR3aa: CASSLVAGAYGYTF; CDR3nt: TGTGCCAGCAGCTTAGTAGCAGGGGCGTATGGCTACACCTTC
v_gene: TRBV9; d_gene: TRBD1; j_gene: TRBJ1-3; abundance: NA; len: 16; CDR3aa: CASSETDRALGNTIYF; CDR3nt: TGTGCCAGCAGCGAAACCGACAGGGCCCTTGGAAACACCATATATTTT
v_gene: TRBV27; d_gene: NA; j_gene: TRBJ1-2; abundance: many; len: 12; CDR3aa: CASSSPTAGYTF; CDR3nt: TGTGCCAGCAGTTCCCCGACAGCGGGCTACACCTTC
v_gene: TRBV27; d_gene: NA; j_gene: TRBJ1-1; abundance: NA; len: 15; CDR3aa: CASRPDWTVNTEAFF; CDR3nt: TGTGCCAGCAGGCCGGACTGGACAGTGAACACTGAAGCTTTCTTT
v_gene: TRBV28; d_gene: TRBD1; j_gene: TRBJ1-4; abundance: NA; len: 16; CDR3aa: CASSLAQGGINEKLFF; CDR3nt: TGTGCCAGCAGTTTGGCACAGGGGGGGATAAATGAAAAACTGTTTTTT
v_gene: TRBV28; d_gene: NA; j_gene: TRBJ1-4; abundance: NA; len: 14; CDR3aa: CASSLPATNEKLFF; CDR3nt: TGTGCCAGCAGTTTACCTGCAACTAATGAAAAACTGTTTTTT